The T cell receptor beta chain described here comes from a study of T cells in Graves' hyperthyroidism and ophthalmopathy. The germline V gene has CDR1 MDHEN and CDR2 SYDVKM. The CDR3 contains 13 residues. The ends were cut back, 6 bases at V and 6 bases at J, with 14 bases in the middle. The investigators amplified TCR beta CDR3 regions from RNA transcripts. When the TCR CDR3 underwent first-round RT-PCR, the HTBI primer set was used. One entry per CDR3 protein, called by TCRdb with MiXCR from the multiplex PCR reads. Among hundreds of thousands of distinct CDR3 sequences listed, approximately 17% were seen once. The table lists this clonotype with many counts. Its antigen is as yet unknown. Study-wide results and limits: Ophthalmopathy and stable hyperthyroidism were separated by a 13 V-J model.

This TCR was recovered from a woman in her late teens or twenties with Graves' ophthalmopathy. Sequencing was performed on blood. The genes are TRBV28 and TRBJ1-1; the D gene is possibly TRBD1 (5 bases). The CDR3 DNA sequence: TGTGCCAGCAGCCCCGGGGGGTCGGCTGAAGCTTTCTTT. Translating gives CASSPGGSAEAFF. Filled out from reference TRBV28 and TRBJ1-1, the complete variable domain reads DVKVTQSSRYLVKRTGEKVFLECVQDMDHENMFWYRQDPGLGLRLIYFSYDVKMKEKGDIPEGYSVSREKKERFSLILESASTNQTSMYLCASSPGGSAEAFFGQGTRLTVV.